This T cell receptor beta chain is from a study of Graves' ophthalmopathy and Graves' hyperthyroidism. Study results and limitations: Using a 13-signature model, the authors split ophthalmopathy from stable hyperthyroidism, with 85% to 90% sensitivity and 81.08% specificity. The model forecast ophthalmopathy progression, reaching 70.59% sensitivity and about 75% specificity.

The study recruited hyperthyroidism patients aged 18 to 65 who were newly diagnosed, under 2 months' duration. If patients had other autoimmune diseases, uncontrolled infections, pregnancy or lactation, they were excluded. This clonotype was counted only a few times. Antigen specificity is unknown. The V end lost 1 base, the J end lost 5 bases, and 17 bases lay between the germline ends. The CDR3 length is 16 residues. Germline lookup yields CDR1 MGHRA and CDR2 YSYEKL. From RNA, the CDR3 regions of TCR beta chains were amplified and sequenced. Second-round multiplex PCR followed a first-round RT-PCR using HTBI primers. Using its own MiXCR run on the multiplex PCR reads, TCRdb lists one record per CDR3 protein. The table records 400,000 or so distinct CDR3 sequences, roughly 14% of them present only once.

The chain combines TRBV4-1 with TRBJ1-1; maybe TRBD1 (6 bases). Sequences were obtained from peripheral blood. The clonotype comes from a woman in her late teens or twenties with stable Graves' hyperthyroidism. This CDR3 is CASSQVGRGRLTEAFF. The CDR3 region has the DNA TGCGCCAGCAGCCAAGTGGGTCGGGGGCGATTAACTGAAGCTTTCTTT.